This T cell receptor beta chain was identified during a study of blood T cell repertoires in COVID-19. Participants reported their clinical history, and cohort assignment relied on those reports. Per germline, CDR1 SGHRS and CDR2 YFSETQ. The CDR3 spans 15 residues. V was pared by 0 bases and J by 2 bases, with 9 bases between. Some clones are missing from TCRdb's copy, which holds only in-frame ones; the method was immunoSEQ multiplex PCR. The sample carries 200,000 or so clones, 65% to 85% recorded once. V usage is TRBV5-1 and J usage is TRBJ1-5; D may be TRBD1 (5 bases). Material for sequencing was PBMCs or T cells enriched from blood (not recorded which). The source is a man between 35 and 55 years old who had recovered from COVID-19. DNA for the CDR3: TGCGCCAGCAGCTTGGAGGGGCAGGGCAATCAGCCCCAGCATTTT. Its protein product is CASSLEGQGNQPQHF.